Described below is a single TCR beta chain sequence and its context. The CDR3 covers 15 residues. V lost 7 bases, J lost 0 bases, and 14 bases lay in between. The germline gives CDR1 MNHEY, CDR2 SVGAGI. The data originate from a study of blood T cell repertoires in COVID-19. On the study more broadly: The study drew acute and convalescent COVID-19 samples from the United States, Italy and Spain. The analysed material was cDNA or gDNA that came from T cells, B-cell-depleted T cells, or PBMCs.

Authors' methods: Amplification of reference gene primers provided the estimated nucleated cell counts. Libraries were prepared by immunoSEQ multiplex PCR; TCRdb keeps only in-frame clonotypes and omits some of them. That table gives V, J and clone size, and the DNA gave D and trimming. Found here are about 70,000 clones, 80% of them singletons; the top ten hold 18%. The sequence derives from a man between 65 and 80 years old who had recovered from COVID-19. Sequenced: peripheral blood. The rearrangement uses TRBV6-5 and TRBJ2-3; D is possibly TRBD2 (7 bases). The CDR3 DNA is TGTGCCAGCACCAAAGGGGGGGCTAGCACAGATACGCAGTATTTT. It codes for CASTKGGASTDTQYF.